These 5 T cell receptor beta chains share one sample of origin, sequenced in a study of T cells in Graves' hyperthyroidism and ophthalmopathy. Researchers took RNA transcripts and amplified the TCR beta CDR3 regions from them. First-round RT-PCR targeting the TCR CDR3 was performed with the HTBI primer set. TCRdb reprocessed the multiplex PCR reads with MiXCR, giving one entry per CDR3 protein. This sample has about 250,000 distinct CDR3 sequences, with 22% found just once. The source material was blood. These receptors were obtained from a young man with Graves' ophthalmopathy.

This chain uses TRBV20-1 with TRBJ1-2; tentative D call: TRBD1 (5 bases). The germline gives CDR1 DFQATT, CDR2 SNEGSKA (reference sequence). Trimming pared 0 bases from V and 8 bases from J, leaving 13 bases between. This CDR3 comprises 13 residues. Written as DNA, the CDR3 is TGCAGTGCTAGAGAGAGGGGTTCGGGGGGCTACACCTTC. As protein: CSARERGSGGYTF.

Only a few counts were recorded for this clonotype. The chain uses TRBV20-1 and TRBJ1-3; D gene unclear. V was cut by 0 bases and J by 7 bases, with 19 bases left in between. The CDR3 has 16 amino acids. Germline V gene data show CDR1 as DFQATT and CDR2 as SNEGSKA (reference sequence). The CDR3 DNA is TGCAGTGCTAGAGAGAACAGCGTGCTTCTCAAGAACACCATATATTTT. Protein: CSARENSVLLKNTIYF.

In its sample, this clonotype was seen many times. CDR3 sequence reads: CASSLQGVDQPQHF. The CDR3 bases are TGTGCCAGCAGCTTGCAGGGTGTCGATCAGCCCCAGCATTTT. This sequence joins TRBV11-3 and TRBJ1-5; tentatively, D is TRBD1 (5 bases). CDR1 is SGHNT, CDR2 YENEEA, per germline. Between the trimmed V and J ends, which lost 3 bases and 5 bases, there was a span of 11 bases. The CDR3 runs 14 residues.

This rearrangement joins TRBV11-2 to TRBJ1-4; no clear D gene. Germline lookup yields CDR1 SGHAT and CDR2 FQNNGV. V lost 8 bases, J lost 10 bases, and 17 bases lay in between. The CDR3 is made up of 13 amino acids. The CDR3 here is CASQNVGVGKLFF. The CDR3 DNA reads TGTGCCAGCCAGAACGTGGGTGTCGGAAAACTGTTTTTT.

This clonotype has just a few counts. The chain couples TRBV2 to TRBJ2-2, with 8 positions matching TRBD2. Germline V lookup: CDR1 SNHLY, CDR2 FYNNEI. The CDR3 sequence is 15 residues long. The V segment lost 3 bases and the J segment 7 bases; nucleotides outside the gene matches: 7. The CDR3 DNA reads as TGTGCCAGCAGTGAGGGTGGAGCGGGGGACGGGGAGCTGTTTTTT. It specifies CASSEGGAGDGELFF.